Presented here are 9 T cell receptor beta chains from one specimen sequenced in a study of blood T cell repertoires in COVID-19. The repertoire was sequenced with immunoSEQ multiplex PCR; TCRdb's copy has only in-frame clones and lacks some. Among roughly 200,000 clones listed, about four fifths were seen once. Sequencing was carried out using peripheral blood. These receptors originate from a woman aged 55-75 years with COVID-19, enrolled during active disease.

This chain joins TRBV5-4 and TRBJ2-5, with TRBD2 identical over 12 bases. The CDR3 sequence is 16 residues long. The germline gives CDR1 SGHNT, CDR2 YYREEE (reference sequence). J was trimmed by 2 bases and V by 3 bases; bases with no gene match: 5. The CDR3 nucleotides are TGTGCCAGCAGCTGGGCCGGGACTAGCGGGCAAGAGACCCAGTACTTC. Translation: CASSWAGTSGQETQYF.

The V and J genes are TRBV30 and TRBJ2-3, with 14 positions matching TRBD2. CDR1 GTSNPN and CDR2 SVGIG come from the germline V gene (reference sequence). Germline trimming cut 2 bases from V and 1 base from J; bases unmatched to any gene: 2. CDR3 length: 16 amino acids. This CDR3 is CAWSLGLAGGTDTQYF. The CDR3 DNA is TGTGCCTGGAGTTTGGGACTAGCGGGAGGCACAGATACGCAGTATTTT.

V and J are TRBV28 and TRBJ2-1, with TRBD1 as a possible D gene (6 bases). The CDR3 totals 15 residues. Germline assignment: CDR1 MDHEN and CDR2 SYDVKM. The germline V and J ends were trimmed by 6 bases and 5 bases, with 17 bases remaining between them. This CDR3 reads CASSPAGTLDNEQFF. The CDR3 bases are TGTGCCAGCAGCCCAGCCGGGACACTAGACAATGAGCAGTTCTTC.

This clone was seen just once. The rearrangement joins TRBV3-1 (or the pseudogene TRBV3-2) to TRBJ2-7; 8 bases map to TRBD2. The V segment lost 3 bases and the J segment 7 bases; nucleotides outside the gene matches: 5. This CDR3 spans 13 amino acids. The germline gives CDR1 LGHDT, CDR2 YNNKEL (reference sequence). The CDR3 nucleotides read TGTGCCAGCAGCCACGGGACTAGAGGGGAGCAGTACGTC. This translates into CASSHGTRGEQYV.

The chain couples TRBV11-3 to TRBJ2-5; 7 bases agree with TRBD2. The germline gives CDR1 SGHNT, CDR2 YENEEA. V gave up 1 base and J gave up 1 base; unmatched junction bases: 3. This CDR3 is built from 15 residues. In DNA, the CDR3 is TGTGCCAGCAGCTTAGGGAGCGGGGCCCAAGAGACCCAGTACTTC. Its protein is CASSLGSGAQETQYF.

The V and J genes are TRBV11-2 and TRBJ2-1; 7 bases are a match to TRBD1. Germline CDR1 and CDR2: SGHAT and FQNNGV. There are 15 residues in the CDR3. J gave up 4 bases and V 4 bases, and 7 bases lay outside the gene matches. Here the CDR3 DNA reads TGTGCCAGCAGCTACCGGGACAGAACTTACAATGAGCAGTTCTTC. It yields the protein CASSYRDRTYNEQFF.

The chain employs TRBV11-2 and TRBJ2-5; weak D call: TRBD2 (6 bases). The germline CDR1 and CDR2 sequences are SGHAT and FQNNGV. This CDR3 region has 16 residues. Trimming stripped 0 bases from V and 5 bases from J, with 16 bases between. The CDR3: CASSLDSGGEWETQYF. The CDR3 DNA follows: TGTGCCAGCAGCTTAGACTCCGGGGGAGAGTGGGAGACCCAGTACTTC.

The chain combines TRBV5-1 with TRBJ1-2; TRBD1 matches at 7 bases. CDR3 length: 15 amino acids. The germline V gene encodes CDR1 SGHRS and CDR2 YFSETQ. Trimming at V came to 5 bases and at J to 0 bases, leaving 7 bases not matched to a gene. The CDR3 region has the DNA TGCGCCAGCAGGGAGGGACAGCGAGCTAACTATGGCTACACCTTC. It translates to CASREGQRANYGYTF.

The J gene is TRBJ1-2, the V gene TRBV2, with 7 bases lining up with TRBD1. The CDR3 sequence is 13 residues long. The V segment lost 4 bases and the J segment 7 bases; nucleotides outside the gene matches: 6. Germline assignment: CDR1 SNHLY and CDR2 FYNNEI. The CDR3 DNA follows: TGTGCCAGCAGTGTACAGGGGAAGTCTGGCTACACCTTC. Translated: CASSVQGKSGYTF. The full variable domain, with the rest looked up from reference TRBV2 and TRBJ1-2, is EPEVTQTPSHQVTQMGQEVILRCVPISNHLYFYWYRQILGQKVEFLVSFYNNEISEKSEIFDDQFSVERPDGSNFTLKIRSTKLEDSAMYFCASSVQGKSGYTFGSGTRLTVV.